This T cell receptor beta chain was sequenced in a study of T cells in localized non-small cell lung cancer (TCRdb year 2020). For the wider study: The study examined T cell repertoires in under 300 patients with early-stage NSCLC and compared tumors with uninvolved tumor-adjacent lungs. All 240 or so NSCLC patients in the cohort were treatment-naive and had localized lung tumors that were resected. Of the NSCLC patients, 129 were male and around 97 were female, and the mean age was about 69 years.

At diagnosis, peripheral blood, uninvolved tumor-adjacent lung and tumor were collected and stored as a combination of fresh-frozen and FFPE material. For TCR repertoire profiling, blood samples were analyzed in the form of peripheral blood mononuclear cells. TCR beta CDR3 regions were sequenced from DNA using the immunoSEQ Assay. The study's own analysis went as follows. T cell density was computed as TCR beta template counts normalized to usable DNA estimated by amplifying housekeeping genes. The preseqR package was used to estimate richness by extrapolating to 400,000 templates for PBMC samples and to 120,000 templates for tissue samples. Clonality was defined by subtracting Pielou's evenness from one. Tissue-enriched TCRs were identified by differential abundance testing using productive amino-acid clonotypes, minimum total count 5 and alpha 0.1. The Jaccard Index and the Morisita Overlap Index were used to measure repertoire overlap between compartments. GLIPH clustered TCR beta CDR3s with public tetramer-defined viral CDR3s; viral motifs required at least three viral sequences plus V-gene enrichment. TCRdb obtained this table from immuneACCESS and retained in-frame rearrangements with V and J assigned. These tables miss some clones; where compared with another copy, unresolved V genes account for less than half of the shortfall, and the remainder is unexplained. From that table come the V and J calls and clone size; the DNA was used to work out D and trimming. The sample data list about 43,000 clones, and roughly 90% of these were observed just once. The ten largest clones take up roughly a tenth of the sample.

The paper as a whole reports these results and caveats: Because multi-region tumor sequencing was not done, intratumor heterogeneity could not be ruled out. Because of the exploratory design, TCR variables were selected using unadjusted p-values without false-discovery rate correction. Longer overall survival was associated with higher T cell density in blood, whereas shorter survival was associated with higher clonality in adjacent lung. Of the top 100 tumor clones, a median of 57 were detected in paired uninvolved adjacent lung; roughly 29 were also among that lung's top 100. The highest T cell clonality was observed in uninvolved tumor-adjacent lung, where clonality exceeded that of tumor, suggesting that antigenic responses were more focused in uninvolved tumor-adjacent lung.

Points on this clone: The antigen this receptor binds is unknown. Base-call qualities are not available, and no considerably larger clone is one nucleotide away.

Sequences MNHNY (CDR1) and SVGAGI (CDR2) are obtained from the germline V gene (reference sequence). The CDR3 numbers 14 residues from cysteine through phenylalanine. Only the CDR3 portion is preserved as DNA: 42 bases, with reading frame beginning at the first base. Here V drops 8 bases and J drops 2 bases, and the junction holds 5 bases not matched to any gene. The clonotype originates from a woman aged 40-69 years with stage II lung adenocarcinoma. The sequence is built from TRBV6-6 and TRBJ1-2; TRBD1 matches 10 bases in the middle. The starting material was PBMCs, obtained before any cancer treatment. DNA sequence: TGTGCCAGCCAAAAGGACAGGGGGAACTATGGCTACACCTTC. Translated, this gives CASQKDRGNYGYTF.